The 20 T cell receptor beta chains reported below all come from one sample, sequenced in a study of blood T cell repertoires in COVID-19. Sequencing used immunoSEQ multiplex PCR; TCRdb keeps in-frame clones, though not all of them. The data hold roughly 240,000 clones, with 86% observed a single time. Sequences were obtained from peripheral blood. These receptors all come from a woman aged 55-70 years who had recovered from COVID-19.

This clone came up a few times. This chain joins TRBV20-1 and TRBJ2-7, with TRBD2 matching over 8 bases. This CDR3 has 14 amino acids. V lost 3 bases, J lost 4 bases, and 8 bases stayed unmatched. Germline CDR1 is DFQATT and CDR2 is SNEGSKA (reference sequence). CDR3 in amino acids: CSASRVSGAYEQYF. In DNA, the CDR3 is TGCAGTGCTAGTAGGGTTAGCGGGGCTTACGAGCAGTACTTC.

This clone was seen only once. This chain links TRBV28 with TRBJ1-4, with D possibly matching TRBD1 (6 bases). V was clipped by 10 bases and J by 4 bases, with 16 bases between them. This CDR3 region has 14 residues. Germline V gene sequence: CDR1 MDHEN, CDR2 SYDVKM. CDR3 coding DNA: TGTGCCACCGATAGTACAGGGCGTAATGAAAAACTGTTTTTT. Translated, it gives CATDSTGRNEKLFF.

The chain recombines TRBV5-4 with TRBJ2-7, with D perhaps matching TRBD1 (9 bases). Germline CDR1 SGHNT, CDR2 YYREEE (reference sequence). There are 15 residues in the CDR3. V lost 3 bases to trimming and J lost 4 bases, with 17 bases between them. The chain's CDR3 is CASSSGGDRVYEQYF. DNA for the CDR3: TGTGCCAGCAGCTCGGGGGGGGACAGGGTGTACGAGCAGTACTTC.

CDR3 coding DNA: TGTGCCAGCAGCTCCCGGGGGGGCTCTGGAAACACCATATATTTT. Its translation is CASSSRGGSGNTIYF. The chain has TRBV9 and TRBJ1-3; tentatively, D is TRBD1 (5 bases). The germline gives CDR1 SGDLS, CDR2 YYNGEE. The V and J ends lost 4 bases and 0 bases respectively, with 11 bases between them. The CDR3 loop spans 15 amino acids. Complete variable domain (other parts from reference TRBV9 and TRBJ1-3): DSGVTQTPKHLITATGQRVTLRCSPRSGDLSVYWYQQSLDQGLQFLIQYYNGEERAKGNILERFSAQQFPDLHSELNLSSLELGDSALYFCASSSRGGSGNTIYFGEGSWLTVV.

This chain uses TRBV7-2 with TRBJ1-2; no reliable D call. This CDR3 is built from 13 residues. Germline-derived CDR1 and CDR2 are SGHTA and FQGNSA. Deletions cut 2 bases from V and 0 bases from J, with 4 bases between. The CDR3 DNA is TGTGCCAGCAGCTTACCTTCTAACTATGGCTACACCTTC. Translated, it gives CASSLPSNYGYTF.

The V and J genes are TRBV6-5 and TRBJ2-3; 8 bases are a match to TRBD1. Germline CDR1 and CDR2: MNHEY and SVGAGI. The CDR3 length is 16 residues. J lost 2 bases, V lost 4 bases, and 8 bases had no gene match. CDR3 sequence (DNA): TGTGCCAGCAGTTCCCCCGGGACAGGACTCACAGATACGCAGTATTTT. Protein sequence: CASSSPGTGLTDTQYF.

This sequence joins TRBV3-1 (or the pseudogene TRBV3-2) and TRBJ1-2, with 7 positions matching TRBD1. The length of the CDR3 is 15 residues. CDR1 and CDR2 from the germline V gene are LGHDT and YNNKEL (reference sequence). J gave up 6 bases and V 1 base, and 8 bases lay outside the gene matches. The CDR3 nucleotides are TGTGCCAGCAGCCAAGCCGACAGGGAGTTGCATGGCTACACCTTC. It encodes CASSQADRELHGYTF.

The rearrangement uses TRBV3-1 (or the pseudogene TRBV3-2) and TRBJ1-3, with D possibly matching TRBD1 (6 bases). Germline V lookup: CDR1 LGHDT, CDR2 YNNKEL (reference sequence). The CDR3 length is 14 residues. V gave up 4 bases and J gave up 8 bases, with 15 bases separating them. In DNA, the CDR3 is TGTGCCAGCAGCCCTACAGGGCGCACGGACACCATATATTTT. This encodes CASSPTGRTDTIYF.

Here the CDR3 reads CASSVPLKGADTGELFF. CDR3 bases: TGTGCCAGCAGCGTTCCCCTGAAGGGGGCCGACACCGGGGAGCTGTTTTTT. The genes are TRBV2 and TRBJ2-2; 7 bases fit TRBD1. The V gene end was trimmed by 6 bases and the J gene end by 3 bases; junction bases not matched to a gene: 13. Germline V gives CDR1 SNHLY, CDR2 FYNNEI. CDR3 length equals 17 residues.

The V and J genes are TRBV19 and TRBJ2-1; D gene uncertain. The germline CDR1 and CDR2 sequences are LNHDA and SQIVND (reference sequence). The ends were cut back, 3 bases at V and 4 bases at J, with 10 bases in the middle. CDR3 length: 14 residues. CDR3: CASSIEDRYNEQFF. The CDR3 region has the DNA TGTGCCAGTAGTATTGAAGATCGGTACAATGAGCAGTTCTTC.

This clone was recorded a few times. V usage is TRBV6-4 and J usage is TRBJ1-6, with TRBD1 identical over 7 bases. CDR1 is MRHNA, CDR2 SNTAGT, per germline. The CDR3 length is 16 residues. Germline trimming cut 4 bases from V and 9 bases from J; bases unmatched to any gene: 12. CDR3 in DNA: TGTGCCAGCAGTGGACAGACAGGGCAAGTGAGTTCACCCCTCCACTTT. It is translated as CASSGQTGQVSSPLHF.

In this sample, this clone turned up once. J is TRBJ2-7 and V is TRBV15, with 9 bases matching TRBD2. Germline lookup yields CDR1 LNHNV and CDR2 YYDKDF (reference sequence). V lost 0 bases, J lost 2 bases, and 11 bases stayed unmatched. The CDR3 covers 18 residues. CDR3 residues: CATSREGVVAGAPYEQYF. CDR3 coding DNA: TGTGCCACCAGCAGAGAGGGGGTCGTAGCGGGGGCACCCTACGAGCAGTACTTC.

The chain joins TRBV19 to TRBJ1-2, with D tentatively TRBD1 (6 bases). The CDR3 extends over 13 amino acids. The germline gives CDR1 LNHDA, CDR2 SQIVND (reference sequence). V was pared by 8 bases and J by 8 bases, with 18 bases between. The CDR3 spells CASSQGSLGGYTF. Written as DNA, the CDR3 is TGTGCCAGTTCTCAGGGGTCCCTCGGGGGCTACACCTTC.

This chain's CDR3 is CASSTQGASTYGYTF. The CDR3 DNA is TGTGCCAGCAGCACCCAGGGGGCGTCCACCTATGGCTACACCTTC. The chain is built from TRBV11-2 and TRBJ1-2, with TRBD1 matching over 8 bases. CDR1 and CDR2 (germline): SGHAT, FQNNGV. The CDR3 is 15 amino acids. The J segment lost 4 bases and the V segment lost 5 bases, leaving 9 bases of the junction unmatched.

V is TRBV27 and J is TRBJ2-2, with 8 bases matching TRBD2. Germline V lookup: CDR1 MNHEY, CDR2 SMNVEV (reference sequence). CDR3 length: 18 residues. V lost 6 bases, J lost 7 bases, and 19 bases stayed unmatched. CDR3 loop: CASSRWGQTSGLVGELFF. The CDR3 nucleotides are TGTGCCAGCAGCCGATGGGGTCAAACTAGCGGCCTAGTCGGGGAGCTGTTTTTT.

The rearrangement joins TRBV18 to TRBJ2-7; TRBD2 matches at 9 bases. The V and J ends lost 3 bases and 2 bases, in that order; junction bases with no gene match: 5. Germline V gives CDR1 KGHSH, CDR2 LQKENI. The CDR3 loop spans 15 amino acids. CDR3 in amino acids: CASSPVAGDPYEQYF. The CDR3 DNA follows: TGTGCCAGCTCACCGGTAGCGGGGGATCCCTACGAGCAGTACTTC.

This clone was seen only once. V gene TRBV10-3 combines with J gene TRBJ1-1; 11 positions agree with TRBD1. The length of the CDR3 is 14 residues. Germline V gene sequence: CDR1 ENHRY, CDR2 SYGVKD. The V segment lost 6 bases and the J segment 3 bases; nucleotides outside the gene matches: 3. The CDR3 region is CAISGTGGDTEAFF. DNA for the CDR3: TGTGCCATCAGCGGGACAGGGGGAGACACTGAAGCTTTCTTT.

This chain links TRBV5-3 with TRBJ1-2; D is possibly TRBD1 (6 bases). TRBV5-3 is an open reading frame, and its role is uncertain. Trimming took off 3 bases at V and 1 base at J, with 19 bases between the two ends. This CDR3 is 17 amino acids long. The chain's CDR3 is CARSSHPGTRRNYGYTF. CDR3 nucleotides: TGTGCCAGAAGCTCTCACCCCGGGACACGCCGTAACTATGGCTACACCTTC.

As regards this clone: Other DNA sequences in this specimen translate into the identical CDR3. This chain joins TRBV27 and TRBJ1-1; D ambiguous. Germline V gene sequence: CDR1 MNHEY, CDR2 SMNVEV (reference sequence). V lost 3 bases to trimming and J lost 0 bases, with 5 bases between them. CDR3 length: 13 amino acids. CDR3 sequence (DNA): TGTGCCAGCAGTTTGAACATGAACACTGAAGCTTTCTTT. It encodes CASSLNMNTEAFF.

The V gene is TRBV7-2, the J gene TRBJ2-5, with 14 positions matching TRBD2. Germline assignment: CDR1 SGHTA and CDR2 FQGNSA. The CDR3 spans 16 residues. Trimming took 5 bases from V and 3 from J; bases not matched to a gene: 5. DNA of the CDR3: TGTGCCAGCAGCCCGAGACTAGCGGGGGGGAAAGAGACCCAGTACTTC. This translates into CASSPRLAGGKETQYF.